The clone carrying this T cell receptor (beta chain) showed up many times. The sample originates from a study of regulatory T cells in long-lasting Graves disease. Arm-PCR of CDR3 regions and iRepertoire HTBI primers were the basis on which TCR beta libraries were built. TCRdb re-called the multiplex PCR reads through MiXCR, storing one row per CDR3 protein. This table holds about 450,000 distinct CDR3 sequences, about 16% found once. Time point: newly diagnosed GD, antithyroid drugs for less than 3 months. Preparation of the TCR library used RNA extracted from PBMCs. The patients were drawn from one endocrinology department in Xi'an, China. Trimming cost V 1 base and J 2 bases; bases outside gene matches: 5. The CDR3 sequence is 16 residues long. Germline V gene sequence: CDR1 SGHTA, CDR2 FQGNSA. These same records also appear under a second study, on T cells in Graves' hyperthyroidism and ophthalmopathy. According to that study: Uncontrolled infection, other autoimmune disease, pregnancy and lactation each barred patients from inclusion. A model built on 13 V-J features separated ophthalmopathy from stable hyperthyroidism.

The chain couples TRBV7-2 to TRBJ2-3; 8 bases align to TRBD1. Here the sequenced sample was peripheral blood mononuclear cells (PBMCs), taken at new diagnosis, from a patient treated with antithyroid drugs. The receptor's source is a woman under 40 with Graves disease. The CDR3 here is CASSLDRDRPTDTQYF. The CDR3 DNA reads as TGTGCCAGCAGCTTAGACCGGGACAGGCCCACAGATACGCAGTATTTT.